The present T cell receptor (beta chain) was sequenced within a study of human T cells and chemical hapten exposure. Sequencing started from total RNA isolated from unfractionated whole blood. The CDR3 spans 13 residues. Looked up from germline, CDR1 is MDHEN and CDR2 is SYDVKM. With 2 bases removed from V and 8 bases from J, the gap between germline ends came to 12 bases. One entry per CDR3 protein, called by TCRdb with MiXCR from the 5' RACE reads. Of approximately 140,000 distinct CDR3 sequences in the sample, 4.1% were seen once. This clonotype was counted ten times or more. The source is a female donor in good health. This chain uses TRBV28 with TRBJ1-1; TRBD1 is a possible D gene (5 bases). The CDR3 DNA sequence: TGTGCCAGCAGTTTAGCTTTCCAGGGCGAAGCTTTCTTT. Translating gives CASSLAFQGEAFF. Full variable domain (outside the CDR3, taken from reference TRBV28 and TRBJ1-1): DVKVTQSSRYLVKRTGEKVFLECVQDMDHENMFWYRQDPGLGLRLIYFSYDVKMKEKGDIPEGYSVSREKKERFSLILESASTNQTSMYLCASSLAFQGEAFFGQGTRLTVV.